The clone carrying this TCR beta chain was found a few times. MiXCR was run by TCRdb on the 5' RACE reads, yielding one entry per CDR3 protein. The table records some 160,000 distinct CDR3 sequences, roughly 9% of them present only once. Looked up from germline, CDR1 is MNHEY and CDR2 is SMNVEV (reference sequence). The CDR3 contains 16 residues. The ends lost 2 bases at V and 7 bases at J; junction bases unmatched: 8. This entry comes from a study of T cells after yellow fever vaccination. Sequenced here: CD8+ T cells sorted from PBMCs, sampled 45 days after the yellow fever booster vaccination. The chain carries TRBV27 and TRBJ2-1, with 10 bases matching TRBD1. The sequence came from a man aged 18-30 years who received the YFV17D yellow fever vaccine. CDR3 sequence (DNA): TGTGCCAGCAGTTTAGCGTTGGGACAGGGGAGAAATGAGCAGTTCTTC. Amino acid sequence: CASSLALGQGRNEQFF.